A single sample gave rise to the 19 T cell receptor beta chains below, sequenced in a study of blood T cell repertoires in COVID-19. Clones were sequenced by immunoSEQ multiplex PCR, and TCRdb holds only the in-frame ones, with some missing. Of tens of thousands of clones listed, almost 80% are singletons. Sequenced input: peripheral blood. These receptors all come from a woman in her sixties or seventies with acute or convalescent COVID-19.

The J gene is TRBJ1-1, the V gene TRBV9, with D hard to call. Germline V CDR1 and CDR2: SGDLS, YYNGEE. The CDR3 runs to 20 residues. The CDR3: CGAARGGLDGGAAMNTEAFF. The CDR3 region has the DNA TGTGGGGCGGCCAGAGGCGGATTGGATGGAGGAGCCGCAATGAACACTGAAGCTTTCTTT.

The chain uses TRBV19 and TRBJ1-1; possible D gene TRBD1, 5 bases. The CDR3 spans 14 residues. Trimming pared 5 bases from V and 5 bases from J, leaving 15 bases between. The germline V gene encodes CDR1 LNHDA and CDR2 SQIVND (reference sequence). In DNA form, the CDR3 reads TGTGCCAGTAGTCTGGAACACCGGGGGACTGAAGCTTTCTTT. It specifies CASSLEHRGTEAFF. The full variable domain, its missing parts supplied by reference TRBV19 and TRBJ1-1, is DGGITQSPKYLFRKEGQNVTLSCEQNLNHDAMYWYRQDPGQGLRLIYYSQIVNDFQKGDIAEGYSVSREKKESFPLTVTSAQKNPTAFYLCASSLEHRGTEAFFGQGTRLTVV.

The V gene is TRBV12-3 or TRBV12-4, the J gene TRBJ1-1; D perhaps matches TRBD1 (5 bases). This CDR3 contains 13 residues. Trimming stripped 6 bases from V and 5 bases from J, with 13 bases between. In nucleotides, the CDR3 is TGTGCCAGCAGCCGGGACTCACGGACTGAAGCTTTCTTT. Encoded protein: CASSRDSRTEAFF.

This rearrangement joins TRBV28 to TRBJ2-7; the D gene is possibly TRBD1 (5 bases). Per germline, CDR1 MDHEN and CDR2 SYDVKM. Between the trimmed V and J ends, which lost 5 bases and 2 bases, there was a span of 10 bases. The CDR3 spans 13 residues. The CDR3 is CASSVQVPYEQYF. The CDR3 DNA follows: TGTGCCAGCAGTGTACAGGTGCCCTACGAGCAGTACTTC.

The gene calls are TRBV7-9 and TRBJ2-3, with D tentatively TRBD1 (6 bases). This CDR3 is 17 amino acids long. Germline V gene lookup returns CDR1 SEHNR and CDR2 FQNEAQ (reference sequence). Trimming removed 3 bases from V and 1 base from J, with 17 bases in between. CDR3 sequence: CASSFGGHRDGTDTQYF. For the CDR3, the DNA is TGTGCCAGCAGCTTTGGTGGACACAGGGACGGCACAGATACGCAGTATTTT.

This clone was found once. The CDR3 protein is CASQGGAYGYTF. Written as DNA, the CDR3 is TGTGCCAGCCAGGGCGGAGCTTATGGCTACACCTTC. This rearrangement joins TRBV2 to TRBJ1-2; perhaps TRBD1 as D (5 bases). From germline, CDR1 is SNHLY and CDR2 FYNNEI. V was trimmed by 8 bases and J by 5 bases, leaving 12 bases between them. This CDR3 has 12 residues.

The CDR3 reads CASSLPGSTQYF. CDR3 DNA: TGTGCCAGCAGTTTACCGGGAAGTACGCAGTATTTT. The V call is TRBV12-3 or TRBV12-4, the J call TRBJ2-3; tentatively, D is TRBD2 (5 bases). The CDR3 covers 12 residues. V lost 2 bases to trimming and J lost 8 bases, with 8 bases between them.

The V gene is TRBV3-1 (or the pseudogene TRBV3-2), the J gene TRBJ2-1, with no clear D. Trimming removed 4 bases from V and 2 bases from J, with 3 bases in between. The CDR3 runs to 12 residues. Germline CDR1 LGHDT, CDR2 YNNKEL (reference sequence). Written as DNA, the CDR3 is TGTGCCAGCAGCCCTACCTACAATGAGCAGTTCTTC. The encoded protein is CASSPTYNEQFF.

The rearrangement links TRBV3-1 (or the pseudogene TRBV3-2) to TRBJ2-1; tentative D call: TRBD1 (6 bases). Germline V CDR1 and CDR2: LGHDT, YNNKEL (reference sequence). The CDR3 extends over 15 amino acids. V lost 0 bases and J 0 bases, leaving 6 bases between the germline ends. CDR3 loop: CASSQEQGSYNEQFF. The CDR3 coding sequence is TGTGCCAGCAGCCAAGAACAGGGCTCCTACAATGAGCAGTTCTTC.

V usage is TRBV5-6 and J usage is TRBJ1-4, with 9 bases lining up with TRBD1. The CDR3 is 18 residues long. V shed 0 bases and J 2 bases; nucleotides not matched to a gene: 8. Germline V gene lookup returns CDR1 SGHDT and CDR2 YYEEEE. This CDR3 is CASSLVGTGLQTNEKLFF. CDR3 nucleotides: TGTGCCAGCAGCTTGGTGGGGACAGGGCTTCAGACTAATGAAAAACTGTTTTTT.

This sequence joins TRBV5-4 and TRBJ2-5; tentatively, D is TRBD2 (5 bases). Trimming cost V 4 bases and J 4 bases, with 11 bases left between them. The CDR3 runs 13 residues. Germline V CDR1 and CDR2: SGHNT, YYREEE (reference sequence). The CDR3 DNA is TGTGCCAGCAGCACAAGGACTGGAGAGACCCAGTACTTC. Protein: CASSTRTGETQYF.

The chain employs TRBV5-6 and TRBJ2-7; 9 bases map to TRBD1. In germline, CDR1 is SGHDT, CDR2 YYEEEE. V was pared by 5 bases and J by 5 bases, with 11 bases of the junction left unmatched. This CDR3 is built from 15 residues. The CDR3 loop reads CASRLTGQGTHEQYF. CDR3 DNA: TGTGCCAGCAGGTTAACGGGACAGGGTACCCACGAGCAGTACTTC. The variable domain in full, with the rest retrieved from reference TRBV5-6 and TRBJ2-7, is DAGVTQSPTHLIKTRGQQVTLRCSPKSGHDTVSWYQQALGQGPQFIFQYYEEEERQRGNFPDRFSGHQFPNYSSELNVNALLLGDSALYLCASRLTGQGTHEQYFGPGTRLTVT.

V and J are TRBV10-3 and TRBJ1-1; no clear D gene. Trimming cost V 6 bases and J 4 bases, with 9 bases left between them. The germline V gene encodes CDR1 ENHRY and CDR2 SYGVKD. This CDR3 spans 12 amino acids. CDR3 bases: TGTGCCATCAGCGAGGGCAGCACTGAAGCTTTCTTT. Translated, it gives CAISEGSTEAFF.

The V and J genes are TRBV6-5 and TRBJ1-6, with D tentatively TRBD1 (6 bases). Trimming cost V 6 bases and J 8 bases, with 14 bases left between them. CDR1 and CDR2 (germline): MNHEY, SVGAGI. The CDR3 loop spans 14 amino acids. In DNA form, the CDR3 reads TGTGCCAGCAGAAAGGGGGGGTGGGATTCACCCCTCCACTTT. Residues: CASRKGGWDSPLHF.

V usage is TRBV5-6 and J usage is TRBJ1-2, with 12 bases that match TRBD1. V shed 5 bases and J 7 bases; nucleotides not matched to a gene: 9. The CDR3 has 15 residues. Germline lookup yields CDR1 SGHDT and CDR2 YYEEEE. The DNA for the CDR3 is TGTGCCAGCAGGGATCCGGGACAGGGGGCTGCTGGCTACACCTTC. This encodes CASRDPGQGAAGYTF.

The chain uses TRBV30 and TRBJ1-2; D gene ambiguous. V lost 5 bases and J lost 6, with 16 bases in between. The CDR3 totals 13 residues. CDR1 and CDR2 from the germline V gene are GTSNPN and SVGIG (reference sequence). CDR3 loop: CAWRKPGTNGYTF. In DNA form, the CDR3 reads TGTGCCTGGCGAAAACCGGGAACAAATGGCTACACCTTC.

The chain employs TRBV5-1 and TRBJ2-5, with TRBD2 matching 7 bases. The CDR3 covers 16 residues. Germline values: CDR1 SGHRS, CDR2 YFSETQ. With 0 bases clipped from V and 1 base from J, the junction kept 6 bases outside the gene matches. The CDR3 is CASSLGSGGLQETQYF. Written as DNA, the CDR3 is TGCGCCAGCAGCTTGGGGTCGGGGGGACTCCAAGAGACCCAGTACTTC.

In this sample, this clone turned up a few times. This chain connects TRBV5-5 to TRBJ1-6; no clear D gene. The V gene lost 3 bases and the J gene lost 12 bases, with 13 bases spanning the gap. There are 13 residues in the CDR3. Germline CDR1 is SGHKS and CDR2 is YYEKEE (reference sequence). Here the CDR3 DNA reads TGTGCCAGCAGCTCCGACTCCTTGGGACCCCTCCACTTT. This sequence encodes CASSSDSLGPLHF. The full variable domain, rest sourced from reference TRBV5-5 and TRBJ1-6, is DAGVTQSPTHLIKTRGQQVTLRCSPISGHKSVSWYQQVLGQGPQFIFQYYEKEERGRGNFPDRFSARQFPNYSSELNVNALLLGDSALYLCASSSDSLGPLHFGNGTRLTVT.

The chain recombines TRBV27 with TRBJ1-5; D is perhaps TRBD1 (5 bases). The CDR3 runs to 14 residues. V was pared by 3 bases and J by 6 bases, with 12 bases between. Germline V gene data show CDR1 as MNHEY and CDR2 as SMNVEV (reference sequence). The DNA for the CDR3 is TGTGCCAGCAGTTTGTGGCAGGGAACTCAGCCCCAGCATTTT. Protein: CASSLWQGTQPQHF.